This entry lists 31 T cell receptor beta chains sequenced from one sample in a study of CDR3 diversity in severe acne. A single record per CDR3 protein comes from TCRdb applying MiXCR to the PCR reads. Among more than 70,000 distinct CDR3 sequences listed, about 48% were seen once. Sequenced material: blood. The source is a male donor in good health, serving as a control.

The V gene is TRBV7-3, the J gene TRBJ2-7; 7 bases are shared with TRBD2. CDR3 length equals 14 residues. V was clipped by 5 bases and J by 4 bases; unmatched bases: 8. Germline V CDR1 and CDR2: SGHTA, FQGTGA. The CDR3 here is CASSQEGGHYEQYF. Written as DNA, the CDR3 is TGTGCCAGCAGCCAAGAGGGAGGGCATTACGAGCAGTACTTC.

A remark on this clonotype: The germline gene is not matched at one end of the junction; a read error may be the cause. This chain joins TRBV7-7 and TRBJ2-5; 11 bases match TRBD2. The germline gives CDR1 SSHAT, CDR2 FNYEAQ (reference sequence). The CDR3 is made up of 12 amino acids. CDR3 nucleotides: TGTGCTAGCGGGGGGGACCAAAAGACCCAGTACTTC. Protein product: CASGGDQKTQYF.

This clonotype was observed a handful of times. J is TRBJ1-4 and V is TRBV7-9; 7 bases are shared with TRBD1. The V gene's germline CDR1 is SEHNR and CDR2 FQNEAQ (reference sequence). CDR3 length: 13 residues. Germline trimming cut 4 bases from V and 7 bases from J; bases unmatched to any gene: 3. In nucleotides, the CDR3 is TGTGCCAGCAGCTCCCCAGGGGGTGAAAAACTGTTTTTT. Residues: CASSSPGGEKLFF.

The chain employs TRBV20-1 and TRBJ2-5; weak D call: TRBD2 (6 bases). The CDR3 has 15 amino acids. The V gene lost 3 bases and the J gene lost 5 bases, with 19 bases spanning the gap. The germline CDR1 and CDR2 sequences are DFQATT and SNEGSKA (reference sequence). The chain's CDR3 is CSARDYKGLIETQYF. In nucleotides, the CDR3 is TGCAGTGCTAGGGACTACAAGGGCTTGATTGAGACCCAGTACTTC.

The V gene is TRBV19, the J gene TRBJ1-4, with 7 bases that match TRBD1. This CDR3 region has 13 residues. The ends lost 5 bases at V and 5 bases at J; junction bases unmatched: 2. The germline CDR1 and CDR2 sequences are LNHDA and SQIVND (reference sequence). CDR3 sequence reads: CASSRGQNEKLFF. In DNA, the CDR3 is TGTGCCAGTAGTCGGGGACAGAATGAAAAACTGTTTTTT.

This clonotype was counted only a few times. The chain uses TRBV7-2 and TRBJ1-2; D call uncertain. This CDR3 comprises 13 residues. V shed 4 bases and J shed 1 base, with 7 bases lying between them. CDR1 is SGHTA, CDR2 FQGNSA, per germline. The CDR3 spells CASSSQLNYGYTF. In nucleotides, the CDR3 is TGTGCCAGCAGCTCACAGCTTAACTATGGCTACACCTTC.

The CDR3 loop is CSASQGSNGYTF. CDR3 DNA: TGCAGTGCTTCACAGGGGAGCAATGGCTACACCTTC. The V gene is TRBV29-1, the J gene TRBJ1-2, with 7 bases aligning to TRBD1. Per the germline V gene, CDR1 is SQVTM and CDR2 is ANQGSEA. CDR3 length: 12 amino acids.

The chain links TRBV7-2 to TRBJ1-4; 9 nucleotides line up with TRBD1. Germline CDR1 reads SGHTA; CDR2 reads FQGNSA. V was pared by 5 bases and J by 4 bases, with 8 bases of the junction left unmatched. This CDR3 has 16 residues. The DNA for the CDR3 is TGTGCCAGCAGCCATCCCGGGACAGGGTTTAATGAAAAACTGTTTTTT. Translated: CASSHPGTGFNEKLFF.

The J gene is TRBJ2-5, the V gene TRBV7-2, with 9 bases matching TRBD1. This CDR3 contains 18 residues. Trimming at V came to 1 base and at J to 2 bases, leaving 11 bases not matched to a gene. The germline V gene encodes CDR1 SGHTA and CDR2 FQGNSA. The CDR3 loop is CASSLETGGWPGQETQYF. Here the CDR3 DNA reads TGTGCCAGCAGCTTAGAGACAGGGGGGTGGCCGGGTCAAGAGACCCAGTACTTC.

The CDR3 sequence is CASSEAGDIKPQQYF. CDR3 nucleotides: TGTGCCAGCAGTGAGGCAGGGGACATCAAGCCCCAGCAGTACTTC. The chain has TRBV25-1 and TRBJ2-7; tentatively, D is TRBD1 (6 bases). In germline, CDR1 is MGHDK, CDR2 SYGVNS. Trimming removed 3 bases at V and 8 bases at J, with 20 bases between. This CDR3 contains 15 residues.

The chain combines TRBV7-8 with TRBJ2-7, with 12 bases matching TRBD1. V lost 4 bases, J lost 4 bases, and 5 bases stayed unmatched. Germline V lookup: CDR1 SGHVS, CDR2 FQNEAQ. This CDR3 is built from 15 residues. In DNA, the CDR3 is TGTGCCAGCAGCTGGGGACAGGGGGCGCAATACGAGCAGTACTTC. Protein product: CASSWGQGAQYEQYF.

The gene calls are TRBV12-3 or TRBV12-4 and TRBJ2-3; 13 nucleotides match TRBD2. CDR3 size: 14 residues. V lost 8 bases to trimming and J lost 1 base; unmatched junction nucleotides: 0. The CDR3 nucleotides read TGTGCCAGCGGACTAGCGGGGGGCACAGATACGCAGTATTTT. This codes for CASGLAGGTDTQYF.

CDR3 sequence reads: CASSDGTNYNEQFF. For the CDR3, the DNA is TGTGCCAGCAGTGACGGGACTAATTACAATGAGCAGTTCTTC. The chain carries TRBV12-3 or TRBV12-4 and TRBJ2-1; 7 nucleotides agree with TRBD2. The CDR3 contains 14 residues. V lost 5 bases, J lost 4 bases, and 5 bases stayed unmatched.

This clonotype occurred a few times. This chain joins TRBV5-5 and TRBJ1-1; D call uncertain. The V gene lost 2 bases and the J gene lost 3 bases, with 8 bases spanning the gap. This CDR3 comprises 13 residues. The V gene's germline CDR1 is SGHKS and CDR2 YYEKEE (reference sequence). CDR3 coding DNA: TGTGCCAGCAGCTTCGACGCGGACACTGAAGCTTTCTTT. As protein: CASSFDADTEAFF.

This clonotype has more than one count but fewer than ten. The chain has TRBV20-1 and TRBJ2-3, with D perhaps TRBD2 (5 bases). The CDR3 spans 15 residues. Trimming removed 3 bases at V and 2 bases at J, with 15 bases between. Germline CDR1 and CDR2: DFQATT and SNEGSKA (reference sequence). CDR3 in amino acids: CSARDWEFFTDTQYF. The CDR3 DNA sequence: TGCAGTGCTAGGGATTGGGAGTTTTTCACAGATACGCAGTATTTT.

At least ten counts were recorded for this clonotype. The chain combines TRBV2 with TRBJ2-3; 10 bases are a match to TRBD2. The germline CDR1 and CDR2 sequences are SNHLY and FYNNEI. The V gene end was trimmed by 9 bases and the J gene end by 0 bases; junction bases not matched to a gene: 6. This CDR3 comprises 15 residues. The CDR3 region is CARQQREGSTDTQYF. CDR3 nucleotides: TGTGCCAGACAGCAGCGGGAGGGAAGCACAGATACGCAGTATTTT.

The genes are TRBV11-2 and TRBJ2-4; TRBD2 aligns across 11 bases. Germline V CDR1 and CDR2: SGHAT, FQNNGV. V lost 4 bases to trimming and J lost 0 bases; unmatched junction nucleotides: 11. The CDR3 is 19 amino acids. CDR3 sequence reads: CASSSGLADGGVAKNIQYF. CDR3 in DNA: TGTGCCAGCAGCTCGGGACTAGCGGACGGAGGGGTAGCCAAAAACATTCAGTACTTC. Based on the CDR3 plus reference TRBV11-2 and TRBJ2-4, the full variable domain is EAGVAQSPRYKIIEKRQSVAFWCNPISGHATLYWYQQILGQGPKLLIQFQNNGVVDDSQLPKDRFSAERLKGVDSTLKIQPAKLEDSAVYLCASSSGLADGGVAKNIQYFGAGTRLSVL.

V and J are TRBV6-5 and TRBJ1-6; 7 bases agree with TRBD1. J gave up 13 bases and V 4 bases, and 7 bases lay outside the gene matches. From germline, CDR1 is MNHEY and CDR2 SVGAGI. This CDR3 is built from 13 residues. CDR3 region: CASSWDSNQPLHF. For the CDR3, the DNA is TGTGCCAGCAGTTGGGACAGCAATCAGCCCCTCCACTTT.

This clonotype ranks as medium-sized. V is TRBV12-3 or TRBV12-4 and J is TRBJ1-5, with 9 bases lining up with TRBD1. The CDR3 covers 14 residues. Trimming cost V 5 bases and J 4 bases; bases outside gene matches: 3. The CDR3 sequence is CASSTGTGNQPQHF. The DNA for the CDR3 is TGTGCCAGCAGTACGGGGACAGGGAATCAGCCCCAGCATTTT.

This clonotype was detected ten times or more. The chain recombines TRBV6-6 with TRBJ2-3; 7 bases match TRBD2. Unmatched junction bases numbered 4, after V lost 6 bases and J lost 4 bases. This CDR3 has 13 residues. Germline V gene data show CDR1 as MNHNY and CDR2 as SVGAGI (reference sequence). This CDR3 reads CASSLGLADTQYF. The DNA for the CDR3 is TGTGCCAGCAGCCTAGGACTAGCAGATACGCAGTATTTT.

The V call is TRBV25-1, the J call TRBJ2-7; D not certain. Trimming shortened V by 2 bases and J by 4 bases, and 24 bases separated the two germline ends. CDR3 length: 18 residues. Germline V CDR1 and CDR2: MGHDK, SYGVNS. The CDR3 sequence: CASSEVGPSLGWMYEQYF. The CDR3, as DNA: TGTGCCAGCAGTGAAGTCGGCCCTTCGTTGGGATGGATGTACGAGCAGTACTTC.

This clonotype has only a few counts. The chain couples TRBV11-3 to TRBJ1-2, with D possibly matching TRBD1 (6 bases). The CDR3 covers 16 residues. CDR1 and CDR2 from the germline V gene are SGHNT and YENEEA. V lost 5 bases to trimming and J lost 8 bases, with 24 bases between them. CDR3 residues: CASSQMTGTPSRGYTF. The CDR3 nucleotides read TGTGCCAGCAGCCAAATGACAGGAACCCCTTCGCGAGGCTACACCTTC.

This clonotype was seen a few times. The J gene is TRBJ1-5, the V gene TRBV6-5, with a tentative D call TRBD1 (5 bases). Trimming removed 4 bases from V and 4 bases from J, with 14 bases in between. CDR1 is MNHEY and CDR2 is SVGAGI in the germline V gene. The CDR3 loop spans 15 amino acids. CDR3 region: CASSSLGPRNQPQHF. The CDR3 DNA reads as TGTGCCAGCAGTTCTTTGGGGCCGAGGAATCAGCCCCAGCATTTT.

V gene TRBV7-3 combines with J gene TRBJ2-7; TRBD2 aligns across 7 bases. The CDR3 is made up of 19 amino acids. Germline CDR1 is SGHTA and CDR2 is FQGTGA. Germline trimming cut 3 bases from V and 5 bases from J; bases unmatched to any gene: 22. The CDR3 DNA reads as TGTGCCAGCAGCTTGGGCGGGGAGCGGGATGGAAGTCCTCTGGACGAGCAGTACTTC. It codes for CASSLGGERDGSPLDEQYF.

This sequence joins TRBV19 and TRBJ1-2; D gene uncertain. Trimming removed 4 bases at V and 8 bases at J, with 14 bases between. This CDR3 contains 13 residues. CDR1 LNHDA and CDR2 SQIVND come from the germline V gene (reference sequence). The CDR3 reads CASSNDPERGYTF. The CDR3 DNA is TGTGCCAGTAGTAACGACCCAGAACGGGGCTACACCTTC.

This sequence joins TRBV7-9 and TRBJ2-7; no reliable D call. CDR1 is SEHNR and CDR2 is FQNEAQ in the germline V gene (reference sequence). This CDR3 has 16 residues. V was trimmed by 2 bases and J by 0 bases, leaving 14 bases between them. This CDR3 is CASSLIPIHRSYEQYF. CDR3 coding DNA: TGTGCCAGCAGCTTAATCCCCATACATCGCTCCTACGAGCAGTACTTC.

The rearrangement uses TRBV6-1 and TRBJ2-5; no definite D call. The CDR3 consists of 14 residues. Trimming pared 2 bases from V and 2 bases from J, leaving 9 bases between. CDR1 is MNHNS and CDR2 is SASEGT in the germline V gene. CDR3 sequence reads: CASSEWGIQETQYF. The CDR3 DNA reads TGTGCCAGCAGTGAATGGGGAATTCAAGAGACCCAGTACTTC.

This clonotype was picked up many times. This chain joins TRBV6-5 and TRBJ2-5, with TRBD2 matching over 9 bases. The V gene's germline CDR1 is MNHEY and CDR2 SVGAGI. Trimming cost V 0 bases and J 1 base; bases outside gene matches: 3. The CDR3 length is 16 residues. The CDR3 coding sequence is TGTGCCAGCAGTTACTCACCGGGACTAGCCCAAGAGACCCAGTACTTC. Protein sequence: CASSYSPGLAQETQYF.

This clonotype was found many times. The chain couples TRBV15 to TRBJ1-4; unclear D gene. There are 13 residues in the CDR3. V was shortened by 7 bases and J by 0 bases, with 6 bases between the two germline ends. CDR1 LNHNV and CDR2 YYDKDF come from the germline V gene (reference sequence). The CDR3 DNA reads as TGTGCCACCAAATATCCAACTAATGAAAAACTGTTTTTT. Protein product: CATKYPTNEKLFF.

This clonotype was recorded only once. The gene calls are TRBV20-1 and TRBJ2-7; the match to TRBD2 covers 11 bases. J gave up 10 bases and V 1 base, and 12 bases lay outside the gene matches. The germline gives CDR1 DFQATT, CDR2 SNEGSKA (reference sequence). CDR3 length: 15 amino acids. CDR3 residues: CSARVLAGATGDQYF. As DNA, the CDR3 is TGCAGTGCTAGAGTACTAGCGGGAGCCACCGGGGATCAGTACTTC.

The table lists this clonotype with a few counts. The chain recombines TRBV27 with TRBJ2-2, with D possibly TRBD1 on 5 matching bases. The CDR3 length is 12 residues. Trimming left V 8 bases short and J 5 bases short, with 9 bases between. CDR1 and CDR2 from the germline V gene are MNHEY and SMNVEV (reference sequence). CDR3 nucleotides: TGTGCCAGCCTAGGGGTTACCGGGGAGCTGTTTTTT. Its protein is CASLGVTGELFF.